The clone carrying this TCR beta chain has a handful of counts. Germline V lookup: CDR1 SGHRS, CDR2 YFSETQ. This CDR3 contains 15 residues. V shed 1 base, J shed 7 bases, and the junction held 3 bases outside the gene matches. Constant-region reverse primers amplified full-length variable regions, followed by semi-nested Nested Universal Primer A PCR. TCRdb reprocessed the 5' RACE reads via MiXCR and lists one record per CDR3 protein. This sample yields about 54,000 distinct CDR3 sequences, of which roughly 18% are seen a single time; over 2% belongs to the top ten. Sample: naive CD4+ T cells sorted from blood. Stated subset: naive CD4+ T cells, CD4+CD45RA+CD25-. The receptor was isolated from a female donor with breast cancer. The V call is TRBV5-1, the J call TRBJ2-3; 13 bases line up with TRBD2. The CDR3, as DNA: TGCGCCAGCAGCTTGACTAGCGGGGGGGCCTATACGCAGTATTTT. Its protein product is CASSLTSGGAYTQYF.